The 26 T cell receptor beta chains given below trace back to one sample, sequenced in a study of cytomegalovirus exposure and HLA in healthy donors. PCR amplification relied on 60 Vbeta primers (plus 13 Jbeta primers). The method was immunoSEQ multiplex PCR; TCRdb's version includes in-frame clones alone and lacks a portion of them. Of over 200,000 clones listed, under 80% were seen once; the top ten hold 1.8%. Source material: PBMCs. Receptors originate from a woman aged 30 to 39 in good health and CMV-seronegative.

This chain joins TRBV7-2 and TRBJ2-7, with a possible D match to TRBD1 (5 bases). Looked up from germline, CDR1 is SGHTA and CDR2 is FQGNSA. Trimming left V 4 bases short and J 7 bases short, with 11 bases between. The CDR3 consists of 12 residues. The CDR3 nucleotides read TGTGCCAGCAGCTCAGGGTCGGGTGAGCAGTACTTC. Translated, it gives CASSSGSGEQYF.

V gene TRBV19 combines with J gene TRBJ2-5; 7 nucleotides align to TRBD2. CDR1 LNHDA and CDR2 SQIVND come from the germline V gene (reference sequence). The V gene end was trimmed by 5 bases and the J gene end by 2 bases; junction bases not matched to a gene: 8. The CDR3 runs to 15 residues. Here the CDR3 reads CASSESSGLQETQYF. The CDR3 DNA is TGTGCCAGTAGTGAGTCTAGCGGTTTACAAGAGACCCAGTACTTC.

The rearrangement uses TRBV5-6 and TRBJ2-2; 7 bases are shared with TRBD1. Germline CDR1 reads SGHDT; CDR2 reads YYEEEE. This CDR3 has 15 residues. J gave up 0 bases and V 4 bases, and 3 bases lay outside the gene matches. CDR3 loop: CASSRDSTNTGELFF. In DNA, the CDR3 is TGTGCCAGCAGCCGGGACAGCACGAACACCGGGGAGCTGTTTTTT.

This clone was observed once. One end of the junction does not line up with germline, which may come from a read error. Other DNA sequences in the sample encode the same CDR3. The genes are TRBV29-1 and TRBJ1-6, with TRBD1 identical over 10 bases. The CDR3 length is 15 residues. CDR1 and CDR2 from the germline V gene are SQVTM and ANQGSEA. CDR3 coding DNA: TGCAGCGTGAGGACAGGGGGGGCCTATAATTCCCCCCTCCACTTT. As protein: CSVRTGGAYNSPLHF.

The gene calls are TRBV19 and TRBJ1-1; D might be TRBD1 (5 bases). The CDR3 loop spans 15 amino acids. CDR1 is LNHDA and CDR2 is SQIVND in the germline V gene (reference sequence). The V and J ends lost 0 bases and 3 bases respectively, with 11 bases between them. This chain's CDR3 is CASSIDRVGDTEAFF. CDR3 bases: TGTGCCAGTAGTATAGATCGGGTAGGGGACACTGAAGCTTTCTTT.

The rearrangement links TRBV2 to TRBJ1-1; 11 nucleotides align to TRBD1. Germline V gene data show CDR1 as SNHLY and CDR2 as FYNNEI. After removal of 6 bases from V and 5 bases from J, the junction contained 8 bases not matched to a gene. The CDR3 contains 15 residues. Here the CDR3 reads CASRGQGARATEAFF. In DNA, the CDR3 is TGTGCCAGCAGAGGACAGGGGGCGCGAGCTACTGAAGCTTTCTTT.

This sequence joins TRBV30 and TRBJ1-1, with a weak D call TRBD1 (5 bases). Trimming took 2 bases from V and 6 from J, leaving 10 bases between them. CDR1 is GTSNPN and CDR2 is SVGIG in the germline V gene (reference sequence). CDR3 length: 12 amino acids. CDR3 residues: CAWSTGKPEAFF. The CDR3 DNA reads TGTGCCTGGAGTACAGGAAAACCTGAAGCTTTCTTT.

The chain uses TRBV2 and TRBJ2-3, with a possible D match to TRBD2 (6 bases). V lost 4 bases to trimming and J lost 3 bases, with 23 bases between them. This CDR3 is built from 18 residues. Germline values: CDR1 SNHLY, CDR2 FYNNEI. The DNA for the CDR3 is TGTGCCAGCAGTGGGGCAAAAACGAGGTGGGGGAGGACAGATACGCAGTATTTT. This gives the protein CASSGAKTRWGRTDTQYF.

The chain uses TRBV5-1 and TRBJ1-3; TRBD1 might be the D (5 bases). CDR1 is SGHRS, CDR2 YFSETQ, per germline. Deletions cut 0 bases from V and 0 bases from J, with 16 bases between. This CDR3 comprises 18 residues. The CDR3 reads CASSLAGSPRDSGNTIYF. The CDR3 coding sequence is TGCGCCAGCAGCTTGGCCGGTTCTCCCAGGGACTCTGGAAACACCATATATTTT.

The rearrangement uses TRBV28 and TRBJ2-7; 9 nucleotides align to TRBD2. CDR1 is MDHEN, CDR2 SYDVKM, per germline. V was pared by 2 bases and J by 4 bases, with 6 bases of the junction left unmatched. The CDR3 runs to 15 residues. As DNA, the CDR3 is TGTGCCAGCAGTTTACCTCCTAGCGGGGCTTACGAGCAGTACTTC. Its protein is CASSLPPSGAYEQYF. Looking up the rest from reference TRBV28 and TRBJ2-7 gives the full variable domain: DVKVTQSSRYLVKRTGEKVFLECVQDMDHENMFWYRQDPGLGLRLIYFSYDVKMKEKGDIPEGYSVSREKKERFSLILESASTNQTSMYLCASSLPPSGAYEQYFGPGTRLTVT.

This clone was recorded once. V is TRBV6-1 and J is TRBJ1-1; TRBD1 matches 7 bases. J gave up 11 bases and V 5 bases, and 8 bases lay outside the gene matches. This CDR3 has 12 residues. Germline assignment: CDR1 MNHNS and CDR2 SASEGT. The CDR3 loop reads CASSLSRGRAFF. The CDR3 DNA is TGTGCCAGCAGTTTATCGAGGGGGCGTGCTTTCTTT.

This sequence joins TRBV9 and TRBJ2-7; possibly TRBD2 for D (7 bases). Trimming took 0 bases from V and 3 from J, leaving 13 bases between them. The CDR3 sequence is 15 residues long. Germline lookup yields CDR1 SGDLS and CDR2 YYNGEE. CDR3 region: CASSVEGGAHYEQYF. The CDR3 DNA reads as TGTGCCAGCAGCGTAGAAGGGGGGGCACACTACGAGCAGTACTTC.

The rearrangement joins TRBV4-1 to TRBJ2-3; TRBD2 aligns across 11 bases. The CDR3 has 20 amino acids. V lost 0 bases, J lost 1 base, and 12 bases stayed unmatched. From germline, CDR1 is MGHRA and CDR2 YSYEKL. The CDR3: CASSQDLLSPSGRRTDTQYF. The CDR3 nucleotides read TGCGCCAGCAGCCAAGACCTCCTTTCCCCTAGCGGGAGGCGCACAGATACGCAGTATTTT.

J is TRBJ1-2 and V is TRBV29-1; TRBD1 might be the D (5 bases). V shed 7 bases and J shed 4 bases, with 16 bases lying between them. The CDR3 loop spans 13 amino acids. Germline CDR1 and CDR2: SQVTM and ANQGSEA. CDR3 DNA: TGCAGCGCCTACCTGTCTCAGGGCTATGGCTACACCTTC. Residues: CSAYLSQGYGYTF. The complete variable domain, with remaining parts taken from reference TRBV29-1 and TRBJ1-2, reads SAVISQKPSRDICQRGTSLTIQCQVDSQVTMMFWYRQQPGQSLTLIATANQGSEATYESGFVIDKFPISRPNLTFSTLTVSNMSPEDSSIYLCSAYLSQGYGYTFGSGTRLTVV.

V gene TRBV30 combines with J gene TRBJ1-2; D gene ambiguous. Germline V gives CDR1 GTSNPN, CDR2 SVGIG (reference sequence). V gave up 4 bases and J gave up 0 bases, with 9 bases separating them. The CDR3 totals 13 residues. This CDR3 reads CAWKPGTNYGYTF. The CDR3, as DNA: TGTGCCTGGAAGCCGGGGACTAACTATGGCTACACCTTC.

The chain uses TRBV7-6 and TRBJ2-7; 9 nucleotides align to TRBD1. After removal of 5 bases from V and 7 bases from J, the junction contained 6 bases not matched to a gene. Germline V gene sequence: CDR1 SGHVS, CDR2 FNYEAQ. This CDR3 is built from 13 residues. CDR3 bases: TGTGCCAGCAGCCCCCGGGACAGGGATGAGCAGTACTTC. Translating it yields CASSPRDRDEQYF.

The chain uses TRBV15 and TRBJ1-2; a weak D match, TRBD1 (5 bases). Per the germline V gene, CDR1 is LNHNV and CDR2 is YYDKDF (reference sequence). Trimming left V 0 bases short and J 2 bases short, with 13 bases between. The CDR3 covers 16 residues. CDR3 bases: TGTGCCACCAGCAGAGATCTGGGGGGGGAGAACTATGGCTACACCTTC. Translation gives CATSRDLGGENYGYTF.

This clone appeared a few times. This rearrangement joins TRBV25-1 to TRBJ2-3; TRBD1 is a possible D gene (5 bases). Germline V CDR1 and CDR2: MGHDK, SYGVNS. The CDR3 runs to 17 residues. Trimming left V 1 base short and J 2 bases short, with 16 bases between. The CDR3 DNA reads as TGTGCCAGCAGTGAATCCTACAGGCAGCTTGCCACAGATACGCAGTATTTT. It yields the protein CASSESYRQLATDTQYF.

The rearrangement uses TRBV6-6 and TRBJ2-1; 13 nucleotides align to TRBD2. CDR3 length equals 14 residues. Trimming took 8 bases from V and 7 from J; bases not matched to a gene: 5. Germline assignment: CDR1 MNHNY and CDR2 SVGAGI (reference sequence). The CDR3 region has the DNA TGTGCCAGCTCTTTGGGACTAGCGGGAAATGAGCAGTTCTTC. It encodes CASSLGLAGNEQFF.

This clone showed up just a few times. V usage is TRBV5-1 and J usage is TRBJ1-3; D gene unclear. CDR1 is SGHRS, CDR2 YFSETQ, per germline. There are 16 residues in the CDR3. The V gene lost 4 bases and the J gene lost 0 bases, with 14 bases spanning the gap. DNA for the CDR3: TGCGCCAGCAGCCAGCTAATGTCGGGCTCTGGAAACACCATATATTTT. Its protein product is CASSQLMSGSGNTIYF.

This chain connects TRBV7-3 to TRBJ1-1; unclear D gene. Per the germline V gene, CDR1 is SGHTA and CDR2 is FQGTGA. Trimming cost V 5 bases and J 2 bases, with 9 bases left between them. CDR3 length equals 13 residues. CDR3 in amino acids: CASSLTGNTEAFF. In DNA, the CDR3 is TGTGCCAGCAGCCTTACTGGTAACACTGAAGCTTTCTTT.

The chain links TRBV2 to TRBJ2-7; D possibly corresponds to TRBD1 (5 bases). The germline CDR1 and CDR2 sequences are SNHLY and FYNNEI. There are 16 residues in the CDR3. V was pared by 2 bases and J by 2 bases, with 16 bases between. CDR3 in DNA: TGTGCCAGCAGTGAACGATTTAGGGGTAAGGCCTACGAGCAGTACTTC. Translating it yields CASSERFRGKAYEQYF.

This clone was seen only once. The gene calls are TRBV5-1 and TRBJ1-1; the D gene is possibly TRBD1 (5 bases). Germline CDR1 is SGHRS and CDR2 is YFSETQ. The V end lost 2 bases, the J end lost 3 bases, and 11 bases lay between the germline ends. This CDR3 is built from 14 residues. CDR3: CASSFRGGDTEAFF. DNA of the CDR3: TGCGCCAGCAGCTTTAGGGGAGGGGACACTGAAGCTTTCTTT. The full variable domain, in which reference TRBV5-1 and TRBJ1-1 provide the parts outside the CDR3, is KAGVTQTPRYLIKTRGQQVTLSCSPISGHRSVSWYQQTPGQGLQFLFEYFSETQRNKGNFPGRFSGRQFSNSRSEMNVSTLELGDSALYLCASSFRGGDTEAFFGQGTRLTVV.

This chain joins TRBV9 and TRBJ1-5; D unclear. Germline V CDR1 and CDR2: SGDLS, YYNGEE. This CDR3 is 13 amino acids long. Trimming removed 3 bases at V and 4 bases at J, with 8 bases between. CDR3 DNA: TGTGCCAGCAGCGCGGGTGCTAATCAGCCCCAGCATTTT. Translation: CASSAGANQPQHF.

A few counts support this clone. This chain uses TRBV6-5 with TRBJ2-7, with 8 bases lining up with TRBD1. V gave up 6 bases and J gave up 1 base; unmatched junction bases: 2. CDR1 MNHEY and CDR2 SVGAGI come from the germline V gene. The length of the CDR3 is 13 residues. CDR3 DNA: TGTGCCAGCAGCTACAGGGGGTCCTACGAGCAGTACTTC. Translation: CASSYRGSYEQYF.

This chain uses TRBV11-1 with TRBJ2-5; D gene ambiguous. The closer fit of TRBJ2-7 to the DNA end suggests the J call may be wrong. The V gene's germline CDR1 is SGHAT and CDR2 FQDESV (reference sequence). CDR3 length equals 13 residues. For the CDR3, the DNA is TGTGCCAGCAGCTTAGCCCCGGGTTACGAGCAGTACTTC. The encoded protein is CASSLAPGYEQYF.